These 20 T cell receptor beta chains were sequenced from one sample in a study of blood T cell repertoires in COVID-19. The repertoire was sequenced with immunoSEQ multiplex PCR; TCRdb's copy has only in-frame clones and lacks some. The data show under 65,000 clones, around nine tenths seen once. Sequencing was done on a sample of peripheral blood. Every receptor here comes from a woman aged 80 or over with active COVID-19.

The V call is TRBV7-9, the J call TRBJ1-1; 11 nucleotides agree with TRBD1. The length of the CDR3 is 16 residues. Losses at the gene ends were 4 bases for V and 4 bases for J; bases not matched to a gene: 8. Germline V gene lookup returns CDR1 SEHNR and CDR2 FQNEAQ (reference sequence). CDR3 sequence (DNA): TGTGCCAGCAGCTATTACCGGGACAGGGGGTCCACTGAAGCTTTCTTT. Its translation: CASSYYRDRGSTEAFF.

The J gene is TRBJ2-5, the V gene TRBV7-2; D might be TRBD2 (5 bases). Trimming shortened V by 5 bases and J by 5 bases, and 12 bases separated the two germline ends. Germline lookup yields CDR1 SGHTA and CDR2 FQGNSA. CDR3 length equals 13 residues. CDR3 region: CASSPGSVETQYF. Here the CDR3 DNA reads TGTGCCAGCAGCCCGGGATCTGTGGAGACCCAGTACTTC.

This clone was seen more than once but under ten times. V gene TRBV24-1 combines with J gene TRBJ2-3; 10 bases fit TRBD2. This CDR3 has 20 residues. In germline, CDR1 is KGHDR, CDR2 SFDVKD. Trimming cost V 3 bases and J 2 bases; bases outside gene matches: 16. In DNA form, the CDR3 reads TGTGCCACCAGTGATGTACAGGGTCGGAGTAGCGGGAGGCCCACAGATACGCAGTATTTT. Protein sequence: CATSDVQGRSSGRPTDTQYF.

V usage is TRBV7-6 and J usage is TRBJ2-2, with D possibly being TRBD2 (6 bases). V was trimmed by 5 bases and J by 4 bases, leaving 20 bases between them. Germline V lookup: CDR1 SGHVS, CDR2 FNYEAQ. This CDR3 has 17 amino acids. This CDR3 reads CASSPPLATMATGELFF. As DNA, the CDR3 is TGTGCCAGCAGCCCTCCTCTAGCGACGATGGCCACCGGGGAGCTGTTTTTT.

The chain uses TRBV3-1 (or the pseudogene TRBV3-2) and TRBJ2-2; 8 positions match TRBD1. The CDR3 sequence is 17 residues long. In germline, CDR1 is LGHDT, CDR2 YNNKEL (reference sequence). The junction had 4 bases not matched to a gene; V was cut back by 1 base and J by 0 bases. This CDR3 is CASSQARTGSNTGELFF. The DNA for the CDR3 is TGTGCCAGCAGCCAAGCCCGGACAGGGTCGAACACCGGGGAGCTGTTTTTT.

J is TRBJ1-1 and V is TRBV28; D might be TRBD1 (5 bases). The CDR3 is 12 residues long. Trimming removed 5 bases at V and 1 base at J, with 5 bases between. CDR1 MDHEN and CDR2 SYDVKM come from the germline V gene. CDR3 region: CASSQGNTEAFF. In DNA form, the CDR3 reads TGTGCCAGCAGTCAGGGGAACACTGAAGCTTTCTTT.

The chain combines TRBV18 with TRBJ1-1; 9 nucleotides align to TRBD1. CDR3 length: 16 amino acids. Trimming took 3 bases from V and 5 from J; bases not matched to a gene: 10. The germline V gene encodes CDR1 KGHSH and CDR2 LQKENI. For the CDR3, the DNA is TGTGCCAGCTCACCGGATTCCGGGACAGGGTGGACTGAAGCTTTCTTT. It encodes CASSPDSGTGWTEAFF.

The chain employs TRBV19 and TRBJ2-3; D not certain. The V gene lost 3 bases and the J gene lost 0 bases, with 7 bases spanning the gap. The V gene's germline CDR1 is LNHDA and CDR2 SQIVND (reference sequence). The CDR3 length is 14 residues. The CDR3 nucleotides read TGTGCCAGTAGTATCCTCGGGAGCACAGATACGCAGTATTTT. Its translation is CASSILGSTDTQYF.

The rearrangement links TRBV18 to TRBJ2-3, with D possibly being TRBD2 (6 bases). The germline V gene encodes CDR1 KGHSH and CDR2 LQKENI. Trimming left V 2 bases short and J 4 bases short, with 7 bases between. The CDR3 runs 13 residues. CDR3 region: CASSPGRPDTQYF. In DNA form, the CDR3 reads TGTGCCAGCTCACCAGGGAGGCCAGATACGCAGTATTTT. The entire variable domain, with the rest obtained from reference TRBV18 and TRBJ2-3, is as follows: NAGVMQNPRHLVRRRGQEARLRCSPMKGHSHVYWYRQLPEEGLKFMVYLQKENIIDESGMPKERFSAEFPKEGPSILRIQQVVRGDSAAYFCASSPGRPDTQYFGPGTRLTVL.

The V gene is TRBV19, the J gene TRBJ2-1; D is uncertain. The CDR3 sequence is 13 residues long. The germline V gene has CDR1 LNHDA and CDR2 SQIVND (reference sequence). V was clipped by 3 bases and J by 4 bases, with 7 bases between them. In DNA, the CDR3 is TGTGCCAGTAGTATCCCCGAGTACAATGAGCAGTTCTTC. Translating it yields CASSIPEYNEQFF.

The chain carries TRBV7-9 and TRBJ1-4; 7 nucleotides match TRBD1. V lost 5 bases and J lost 3; bases outside the gene matches: 6. This CDR3 comprises 15 residues. From germline, CDR1 is SEHNR and CDR2 FQNEAQ (reference sequence). The CDR3 DNA is TGTGCCAGCAGCCCAACAGGGGCGGCTAATGAAAAACTGTTTTTT. It is translated as CASSPTGAANEKLFF.

V and J are TRBV13 and TRBJ1-4, with 9 bases aligning to TRBD1. This CDR3 has 15 residues. Trimming cost V 6 bases and J 4 bases; bases outside gene matches: 6. Germline CDR1 reads PRHDT; CDR2 reads FYEKMQ (reference sequence). The CDR3 DNA reads as TGTGCCAGCAGACAGGGACAGGGCGTTAATGAAAAACTGTTTTTT. Translating gives CASRQGQGVNEKLFF.

The V and J genes are TRBV2 and TRBJ2-7; the D gene is possibly TRBD1 (5 bases). V was clipped by 4 bases and J by 2 bases, with 12 bases between them. This CDR3 spans 14 amino acids. CDR1 is SNHLY and CDR2 is FYNNEI in the germline V gene. CDR3 nucleotides: TGTGCCAGCAGTGGGGGCCTCCCCCCCTACGAGCAGTACTTC. Its translation is CASSGGLPPYEQYF.

V and J are TRBV27 and TRBJ1-2, with D perhaps TRBD1 (5 bases). Germline CDR1 MNHEY, CDR2 SMNVEV (reference sequence). V was pared by 1 base and J by 4 bases, with 10 bases between. The CDR3 is 14 amino acids. CDR3 sequence (DNA): TGTGCCAGCAGTTTATTGGGGCAGGGCTATGGCTACACCTTC. Its translation is CASSLLGQGYGYTF.

The V and J genes are TRBV25-1 and TRBJ2-6, with 10 bases matching TRBD2. CDR1 MGHDK and CDR2 SYGVNS come from the germline V gene. The CDR3 extends over 17 amino acids. V was clipped by 4 bases and J by 0 bases; unmatched bases: 3. CDR3: CASSGLAGLSGANVLTF. The CDR3 DNA follows: TGTGCCAGCAGTGGACTAGCGGGTCTCTCTGGGGCCAACGTCCTGACTTTC.

The J gene is TRBJ1-1, the V gene TRBV19, with D possibly matching TRBD1 (5 bases). V dropped 4 bases and J dropped 8 bases, with 20 bases sitting between them. The CDR3 is 15 residues long. CDR1 is LNHDA and CDR2 is SQIVND in the germline V gene (reference sequence). DNA of the CDR3: TGTGCCAGTAGTACCCCCCAGGGTTTGAGAACAGAAGCTTTCTTT. Its translation: CASSTPQGLRTEAFF.

The CDR3, as DNA: TGTGCCAGCATAGGGACTAGCGGGACTGATGAGCAGTTCTTC. Residues: CASIGTSGTDEQFF. This sequence joins TRBV28 and TRBJ2-1; the match to TRBD2 covers 13 bases. The J segment lost 8 bases and the V segment lost 7 bases, leaving 5 bases of the junction unmatched. Germline CDR1 reads MDHEN; CDR2 reads SYDVKM. The CDR3 has 14 residues.

The chain has TRBV14 and TRBJ2-7; D gene ambiguous. V shed 5 bases and J shed 6 bases, with 14 bases lying between them. The CDR3 extends over 13 amino acids. Germline-derived CDR1 and CDR2 are SGHDN and FVKESK. This CDR3 reads CASSKIRTGEQYF. CDR3 sequence (DNA): TGTGCCAGCAGCAAAATAAGAACGGGCGAGCAGTACTTC.

The chain combines TRBV5-1 with TRBJ1-4; D is possibly TRBD1 (6 bases). V lost 5 bases and J lost 7, with 15 bases in between. Looked up from germline, CDR1 is SGHRS and CDR2 is YFSETQ. The CDR3 sequence is 14 residues long. CDR3 amino acids: CASSDTGWGEKLFF. CDR3 nucleotides: TGCGCCAGCAGTGATACAGGGTGGGGTGAAAAACTGTTTTTT.

The chain is built from TRBV2 and TRBJ1-2; TRBD1 matches at 8 bases. The CDR3 extends over 11 amino acids. CDR1 is SNHLY and CDR2 is FYNNEI in the germline V gene. J was trimmed by 8 bases and V by 11 bases; bases with no gene match: 7. CDR3 sequence reads: CAGGQGGGYTF. The CDR3 nucleotides are TGTGCCGGAGGACAGGGCGGAGGCTACACCTTC.